This TCR beta chain derives from a study of regulatory dendritic cells for organ transplantation. Germline CDR1 is WNHNN and CDR2 is SYGVQD (reference sequence). The CDR3 spans 13 residues. The V end was cut by 4 bases, the J end by 0 bases, with 6 bases between. The method was immunoSEQ multiplex PCR; TCRdb's version includes in-frame clones alone and lacks a portion of them. The sample contains some 10,000 clones, roughly two thirds of which appear only once. The chain combines TRBV10-1 with TRBJ1-1, with D uncertain. Sequenced sample: memory CD8+ T cells from blood. This sample's subset: CD45RO+ memory T cells. The source of this sequence is a human donor in good health. The CDR3 here is CASSGLVNTEAFF. For the CDR3, the DNA is TGCGCCAGCAGTGGGCTAGTGAACACTGAAGCTTTCTTT.